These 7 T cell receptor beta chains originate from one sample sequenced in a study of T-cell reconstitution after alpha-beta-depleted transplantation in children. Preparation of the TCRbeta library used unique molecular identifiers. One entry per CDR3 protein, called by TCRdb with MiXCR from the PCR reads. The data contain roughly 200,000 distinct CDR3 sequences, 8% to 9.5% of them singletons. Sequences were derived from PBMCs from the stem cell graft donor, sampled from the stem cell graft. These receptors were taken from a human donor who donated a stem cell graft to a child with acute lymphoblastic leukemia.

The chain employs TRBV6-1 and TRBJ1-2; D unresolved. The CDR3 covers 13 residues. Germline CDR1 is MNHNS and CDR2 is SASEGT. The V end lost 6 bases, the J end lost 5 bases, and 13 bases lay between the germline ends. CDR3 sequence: CASSSLLSYGYTF. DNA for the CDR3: TGTGCCAGCAGCTCTCTCCTCTCTTATGGCTACACCTTC.

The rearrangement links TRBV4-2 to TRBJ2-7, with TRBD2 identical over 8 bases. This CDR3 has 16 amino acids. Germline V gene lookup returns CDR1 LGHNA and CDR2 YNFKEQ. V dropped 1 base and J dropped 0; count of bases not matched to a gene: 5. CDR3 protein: CASSQGPAGDSYEQYF. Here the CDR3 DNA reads TGTGCCAGCAGCCAAGGGCCAGCGGGGGACTCCTACGAGCAGTACTTC.

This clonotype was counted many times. The DNA of the CDR3 is TGTGCCAGCAGGGGACAGAACCAAGAGACCCAGTACTTC. Protein sequence: CASRGQNQETQYF. The V call is TRBV7-9, the J call TRBJ2-5, with 7 bases aligning to TRBD1. Germline values: CDR1 SEHNR, CDR2 FQNEAQ (reference sequence). The V gene end was trimmed by 6 bases and the J gene end by 0 bases; junction bases not matched to a gene: 1. The CDR3 consists of 13 residues. Using reference TRBV7-9 and TRBJ2-5 for the parts outside the CDR3, the full variable domain is DTGVSQNPRHKITKRGQNVTFRCDPISEHNRLYWYRQTLGQGPEFLTYFQNEAQLEKSRLLSDRFSAERPKGSFSTLEIQRTEQGDSAMYLCASRGQNQETQYFGPGTRLLVL.

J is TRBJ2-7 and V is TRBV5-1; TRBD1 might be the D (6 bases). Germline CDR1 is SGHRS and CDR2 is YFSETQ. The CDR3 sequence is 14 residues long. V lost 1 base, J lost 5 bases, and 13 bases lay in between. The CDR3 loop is CASSLQGTDNEQYF. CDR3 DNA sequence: TGCGCCAGCAGCTTGCAGGGGACCGATAACGAGCAGTACTTC.

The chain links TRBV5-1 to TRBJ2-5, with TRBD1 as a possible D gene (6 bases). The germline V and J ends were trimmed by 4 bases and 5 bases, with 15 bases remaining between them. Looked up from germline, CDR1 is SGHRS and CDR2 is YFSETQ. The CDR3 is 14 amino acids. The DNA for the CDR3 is TGCGCCAGCAGCCCCCAGGGGACGGGCGAGACCCAGTACTTC. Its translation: CASSPQGTGETQYF.

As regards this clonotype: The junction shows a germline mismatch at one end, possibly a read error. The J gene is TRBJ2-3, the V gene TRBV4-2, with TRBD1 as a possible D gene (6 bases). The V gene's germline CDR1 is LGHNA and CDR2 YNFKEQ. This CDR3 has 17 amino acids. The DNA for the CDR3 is TGTGCCAGGAGCCCGCGACAGGAGGTGGTTAGCACAGATACGCAGTATTTT. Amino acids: CARSPRQEVVSTDTQYF.

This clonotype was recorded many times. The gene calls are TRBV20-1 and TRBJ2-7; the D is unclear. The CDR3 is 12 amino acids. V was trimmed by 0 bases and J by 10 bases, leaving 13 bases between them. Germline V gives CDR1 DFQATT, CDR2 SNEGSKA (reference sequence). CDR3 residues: CSARDRPELQYF. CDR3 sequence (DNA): TGCAGTGCTAGAGATCGGCCTGAGCTTCAGTACTTC.